Listed below are T cell receptor beta chains from one sample, sequenced in a study of control samples from healthy donors and cancer patients. TCRdb's copy holds only in-frame clones and misses some; the assay was immunoSEQ multiplex PCR. This table holds 100,000 to 150,000 clones, approximately 92% found once. Sequenced input: blood. Receptors originate from a man between 18 and 29 years old in good health. The CDR3 runs from the conserved cysteine through the conserved F or W. Each record gives: V gene, J gene, CDR3 protein.

TRBV30	TRBJ1-1	CAWSLARNTEAFF
TRBV19	TRBJ2-5	CASSGTSGVQETQYF
TRBV15	TRBJ2-7	CATSRGEAQVYEQYF
TRBV30	TRBJ2-1	CAWSVGALASEQFF
TRBV5-6	TRBJ1-5	CASSLFVSNQPQHF
TRBV5-1	TRBJ1-6	CASSLWTGTAYNSPLHF
TRBV5-4	TRBJ2-7	CASSLDRVYEQYF
TRBV6-5	TRBJ1-1	CASSYSSQGWTEAFF
TRBV10-3	TRBJ1-3	CAIIPSLSGNTIYF
TRBV6-5	TRBJ2-7	CASGRDLEQYF
TRBV2	TRBJ1-5	CASSDRGLNQPQHF
TRBV21-1	TRBJ2-7	CASSPRPAYEQYF
TRBV6-5	TRBJ2-7	CASWKGSGAQQYF
TRBV6-5	TRBJ1-2	CASSSGPSYGYTF
TRBV9	TRBJ1-6	CASSPKGAAGSPLHF
TRBV4-1	TRBJ2-3	CASSQDRGGGAADTQYF
TRBV7-9	TRBJ2-5	CASSSPETQYF
TRBV4-1	TRBJ2-3	CASSQHAGGTDTQYF
TRBV11-2	TRBJ2-7	CASSSGTTYEQYF
TRBV5-1	TRBJ2-7	CASSLLPGSYEQYF
TRBV7-9	TRBJ2-2	CASSPSTGYTGELFF
TRBV7-2	TRBJ1-1	CASSLALGVTEAFF
TRBV7-9	TRBJ2-7	CASSAGTAYEQYF
TRBV21-1	TRBJ1-6	CASRQKEGAYINSPLHF
TRBV10-3	TRBJ1-3	CAIEAGTGLSGNTIYF
TRBV10-1	TRBJ1-5	CASSYGQGDDQPQHF
TRBV6-1	TRBJ2-7	CASSELRWEQYF
TRBV3-1/TRBV3-2	TRBJ2-5	CASSPARGGPETQYF
TRBV7-9	TRBJ2-3	CASSLGLGDTDTQYF
TRBV5-1	TRBJ2-1	CASSPTGGDYNEQFF
TRBV6-5	TRBJ1-2	CASSYLGGSGGYTF
TRBV5-6	TRBJ1-2	CASSPDSRYYGYTF
TRBV6-5	TRBJ1-1	CASNMDGQRVFRAFF